This entry concerns a single T cell receptor (beta chain). Into every PCR, synthetic TCR analog templates were spiked. Assay: immunoSEQ multiplex PCR; the TCRdb copy retains only in-frame clones and omits some. The sample lists about 79,000 clones; around four fifths were seen once. The data originate from a study of PD-L1 blockade in urothelial cancer. Time point described: pretreatment peripheral blood. The sequencing used PBMCs, collected around atezolizumab (anti-PD-L1) treatment. The TCR sequence derives from a man in his forties with urothelial cancer.

The CDR3 here is CASSPGQTRGTQYF. DNA of the CDR3: TGTGCCAGCAGTCCAGGACAGACCAGGGGGACCCAGTACTTC. The chain employs TRBV28 and TRBJ2-5, with D possibly being TRBD1 (6 bases). The CDR3 runs to 14 residues. V gave up 5 bases and J gave up 7 bases, with 17 bases separating them. CDR1 is MDHEN, CDR2 SYDVKM, per germline.